A selection of T cell receptor beta chains follows, all from one sample in a study of OX40 agonist ivuxolimab in advanced cancers. TCRdb's copy holds only in-frame clones and misses some; the assay was immunoSEQ multiplex PCR. The profile shows some 85,000 clones, roughly 89% of them singletons. Specimen: CD4+ or CD8+ T cells sorted from blood, collected in a trial of the OX40 agonist ivuxolimab. Every receptor here comes from an adult with an advanced solid tumor such as melanoma, head and neck, liver or kidney cancer. The conserved cysteine and the conserved F or W are not part of the CDR3 here.

TRBV2,TRBJ2-5,ASRMEGETQY
TRBV6-5,TRBJ2-1,ASSWIVGYNEQF
TRBV6-1,TRBJ2-7,ASTGQGSYEQY
TRBV6-5,TRBJ2-7,ASSGREGHEQY
TRBV4-2,TRBJ1-5,ASSQEPRGVGQPQH
TRBV30,TRBJ2-7,AWEDRPNEQY
TRBV10-3,TRBJ2-6,AISDLGTGKAGANVLT
TRBV11-2,TRBJ2-1,ASSPQTSGSNNEQF
TRBV28,TRBJ1-2,ASSSAGTGGYGYT
TRBV11-3,TRBJ2-1,ASSPTGAPYNEQF
TRBV28,TRBJ1-5,ASSLRHQPQH
TRBV7-9,TRBJ2-7,ASSWGTGGSYEQY
TRBV15,TRBJ2-5,ATSKGPVETQY
TRBV7-8,TRBJ2-2,ASSKSRASGGELF
TRBV19,TRBJ2-5,ASSIDTGSETQY
TRBV6-6,TRBJ2-7,ASSYSTSGTYEQY
TRBV11-2,TRBJ2-5,ASSLVGGAGGETQY
TRBV27,TRBJ1-1,ASSLELGGTEAF
TRBV5-1,TRBJ2-4,ASRGGNQEAKNIQY
TRBV11-2,TRBJ1-2,ASSLAGAGYT
TRBV5-1,TRBJ2-3,ASSFGQWGTDTQY
TRBV7-3,TRBJ1-2,ASSLRVQGYYGYT
TRBV28,TRBJ1-2,ATLQGYNYGYT
TRBV28,TRBJ2-3,ASSAGPDLTDTQY
TRBV19,TRBJ2-2,ASRPYGVGNTGELF
TRBV6-5,TRBJ2-5,ASSPLSFATQY
TRBV28,TRBJ2-5,ASSLLGETQY
TRBV4-1,TRBJ2-2,ASSTPVAGPNTGELF
TRBV28,TRBJ2-5,ASSYSGMIMGETQY
TRBV7-7,TRBJ2-5,ASSLDTVQETQY
TRBV27,TRBJ2-7,ASKPTSGRYEQY
TRBV4-2,TRBJ2-7,ASSPPLATAYEQY
TRBV7-8,TRBJ1-4,ASSLGPQYFEKLF
TRBV4-1,TRBJ1-2,ASSRTGQGYGYT
TRBV19,TRBJ2-2,ASSRTSGKLNTGELF
TRBV7-2,-,ATSYGAVYEQY
TRBV6-6,TRBJ1-1,ASSLGTGGTEAF
TRBV11-2,TRBJ2-7,ASSLGQGMGYEQY
TRBV27,TRBJ2-2,ASRGTNAGELF
TRBV5-1,TRBJ1-1,ASRMDRASTEAF
TRBV28,TRBJ1-3,ASSLRGYGNTIY
TRBV5-6,TRBJ2-7,ASSSPPLRGYEQY